This T cell receptor beta chain appears in the sequencing data of a study of technical replicates of blood from a few donors. The CDR3 is made up of 14 amino acids. V shed 3 bases, J shed 6 bases, and the junction held 7 bases outside the gene matches. CDR1 SQVTM and CDR2 ANQGSEA come from the germline V gene. Using immunoSEQ multiplex PCR, the repertoire was profiled, and TCRdb retains in-frame clones only, with some absent. The table has roughly 93,000 clones, 90% to 97% seen once. The receptor's source is a human donor in good health. V and J are TRBV29-1 and TRBJ2-1, with 8 bases aligning to TRBD1. The sample consisted of T cells isolated from PBMCs. The CDR3 DNA sequence: TGCAGCGTTGATATAGGAGGACAGGGCAATGAGCAGTTCTTC. It yields the protein CSVDIGGQGNEQFF.